A single TCR beta chain is shown here with its context. As yet, its antigen is unknown. The CDR3 runs to 12 residues. V was pared by 9 bases and J by 2 bases, with 8 bases between. The germline V gene has CDR1 ENHRY and CDR2 SYGVKD. The source of the sample is a study of T cell responses to AZD1222 COVID-19 vaccine. Study-wide context: Investigators merged groups given second doses at roughly 4 or roughly 12 weeks.

Data came from immunoSEQ multiplex PCR; TCRdb stores just in-frame clones and leaves some out. The data show around 63,000 clones, approximately 83% seen once. Study results and limitations: White British donors predominated, females outnumbered males, and clonal diversity was possibly underestimated. Distributed over spike, vaccine-associated CD4 TCRs predominated at 160-218 and 743-854.

Specimen: peripheral blood, collected on day 0 of AZD1222 vaccination. V and J are TRBV10-3 and TRBJ1-3, with a tentative D call TRBD1 (6 bases). The TCR originated in an adult in good health. CDR3 protein: CAIQGAGNTIYF. The CDR3 DNA follows: TGTGCCATACAGGGAGCTGGAAACACCATATATTTT.